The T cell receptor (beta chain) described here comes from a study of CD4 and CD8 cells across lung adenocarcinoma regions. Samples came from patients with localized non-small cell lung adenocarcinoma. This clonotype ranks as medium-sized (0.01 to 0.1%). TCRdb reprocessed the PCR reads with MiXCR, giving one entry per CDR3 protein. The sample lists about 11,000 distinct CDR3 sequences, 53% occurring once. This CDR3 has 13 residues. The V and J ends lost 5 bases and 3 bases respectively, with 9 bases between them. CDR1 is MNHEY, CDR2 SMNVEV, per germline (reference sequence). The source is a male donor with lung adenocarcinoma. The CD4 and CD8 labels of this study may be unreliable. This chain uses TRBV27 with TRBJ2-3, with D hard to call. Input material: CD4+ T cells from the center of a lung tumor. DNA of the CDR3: TGTGCCAGCAGTCCGACCAGGACAGATACGCAGTATTTT. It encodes CASSPTRTDTQYF.